These 28 T cell receptor beta chains share one sample of origin, sequenced in a study of graft-versus-host responses after intestinal transplantation. Profiling relied on immunoSEQ multiplex PCR, and the TCRdb table lists in-frame clones only, not all of them. The sample lists around 110,000 clones, 80% to 90% occurring once. The antigens these receptors bind are not known. Sequenced here: unstimulated CD4+ T cells sorted from spleen or lymph node cells, sampled before transplant. The source is a human donor who was the organ donor for an intestinal transplant.

This chain connects TRBV7-3 to TRBJ2-7, with 7 bases that match TRBD1. This CDR3 has 13 amino acids. Germline CDR1 SGHTA, CDR2 FQGTGA. After removal of 3 bases from V and 2 bases from J, the junction contained 1 base not matched to a gene. The CDR3 here is CASSLQGAYEQYF. CDR3 coding DNA: TGTGCCAGCAGCTTGCAGGGGGCCTACGAGCAGTACTTC.

The rearrangement joins TRBV5-4 to TRBJ2-6; the match to TRBD1 covers 7 bases. After removal of 7 bases from V and 2 bases from J, the junction contained 6 bases not matched to a gene. Germline assignment: CDR1 SGHNT and CDR2 YYREEE (reference sequence). The CDR3 loop spans 15 amino acids. The CDR3 sequence: CASRFQGAGANVLTF. CDR3 in DNA: TGTGCCAGCCGGTTCCAGGGGGCTGGGGCCAACGTCCTGACTTTC.

The chain couples TRBV6-6 to TRBJ1-5; D gene unclear. Germline lookup yields CDR1 MNHNY and CDR2 SVGAGI (reference sequence). V lost 7 bases to trimming and J lost 1 base, with 8 bases between them. The CDR3 is 13 residues long. CDR3 nucleotides: TGTGCCAGCACCTACGACAGCAATCAGCCCCAGCATTTT. Its protein is CASTYDSNQPQHF.

The DNA for the CDR3 is TGCGCCAGCAGCCCGGGGGACAGGGCAGGCGGCTACACCTTC. Translation: CASSPGDRAGGYTF. This chain uses TRBV5-1 with TRBJ1-2; TRBD1 aligns across 9 bases. V dropped 4 bases and J dropped 8; count of bases not matched to a gene: 9. The CDR3 runs 14 residues. CDR1 SGHRS and CDR2 YFSETQ come from the germline V gene.

The chain links TRBV18 to TRBJ2-7, with 11 bases that match TRBD1. CDR1 KGHSH and CDR2 LQKENI come from the germline V gene. V gave up 6 bases and J gave up 1 base; unmatched junction bases: 8. The CDR3 has 16 residues. The CDR3, as DNA: TGTGCCAGCTCCCAACTAGGACAGGGGGCTTCCTACGAGCAGTACTTC. Amino acids: CASSQLGQGASYEQYF.

The chain couples TRBV27 to TRBJ1-6; D gene uncertain. This CDR3 has 11 amino acids. Per the germline V gene, CDR1 is MNHEY and CDR2 is SMNVEV (reference sequence). Trimming took 2 bases from V and 11 from J, leaving 4 bases between them. CDR3 residues: CASSLRTPLHF. The CDR3 DNA is TGTGCCAGCAGTTTACGGACACCCCTCCACTTT.

This sequence joins TRBV19 and TRBJ2-7; perhaps TRBD2 as D (6 bases). With 5 bases removed from V and 0 bases from J, the gap between germline ends came to 11 bases. The CDR3 sequence is 14 residues long. Looked up from germline, CDR1 is LNHDA and CDR2 is SQIVND (reference sequence). CDR3 nucleotides: TGTGCCAGTAGTCTAGGGAGGCACTCCTACGAGCAGTACTTC. It translates to CASSLGRHSYEQYF.

The V call is TRBV19, the J call TRBJ1-1; D might be TRBD1 (5 bases). Germline V gene sequence: CDR1 LNHDA, CDR2 SQIVND (reference sequence). Trimming took 9 bases from V and 1 from J, leaving 21 bases between them. CDR3 size: 16 residues. The CDR3 DNA reads as TGTGCCAGCACACCCCAGCGGGGGTTGGGGAACACTGAAGCTTTCTTT. Its translation: CASTPQRGLGNTEAFF.

This rearrangement joins TRBV7-3 to TRBJ1-1, with a tentative D call TRBD1 (5 bases). Germline V lookup: CDR1 SGHTA, CDR2 FQGTGA. This CDR3 region has 13 residues. Trimming cost V 1 base and J 9 bases, with 12 bases left between them. This chain's CDR3 is CASSLIQGSQAFF. The CDR3 DNA reads as TGTGCCAGCAGCTTAATCCAGGGCTCCCAAGCTTTCTTT.

V gene TRBV6-5 combines with J gene TRBJ2-2, with a tentative D call TRBD2 (5 bases). Germline V CDR1 and CDR2: MNHEY, SVGAGI. V gave up 7 bases and J gave up 0 bases, with 6 bases separating them. This CDR3 comprises 13 residues. The CDR3, as DNA: TGTGCCAGCACGGGGTCGAACACCGGGGAGCTGTTTTTT. The encoded protein is CASTGSNTGELFF.

This rearrangement joins TRBV6-5 to TRBJ2-4, with 9 bases aligning to TRBD2. Germline trimming cut 0 bases from V and 3 bases from J; bases unmatched to any gene: 0. Looked up from germline, CDR1 is MNHEY and CDR2 is SVGAGI. This CDR3 comprises 15 residues. The CDR3: CASSYSSGGKNIQYF. The CDR3 nucleotides are TGTGCCAGCAGTTACTCTAGCGGGGGCAAAAACATTCAGTACTTC.

Points on this clone: One end of the junction varies from germline; a read error may be responsible. This sample also contains other DNA sequences that code for the same CDR3. The chain couples TRBV6-5 to TRBJ2-3; unclear D gene. Germline lookup yields CDR1 MNHEY and CDR2 SVGAGI. The CDR3 extends over 13 amino acids. This CDR3 is CASHQSRTDTQYF. CDR3 coding DNA: TGTGCCAGCCATCAGAGCCGCACAGATACACAGTATTTT.

CDR3 amino acids: CASSQDYRGVTEAFF. CDR3 DNA sequence: TGTGCCAGCAGCCAAGACTACCGGGGGGTCACTGAAGCTTTCTTT. The chain links TRBV4-2 to TRBJ1-1; a weak D match, TRBD1 (5 bases). With 0 bases removed from V and 4 bases from J, the gap between germline ends came to 12 bases. Germline values: CDR1 LGHNA, CDR2 YNFKEQ. The CDR3 consists of 15 residues.

The V call is TRBV7-8, the J call TRBJ1-1; D possibly corresponds to TRBD1 (5 bases). The CDR3 length is 14 residues. Looked up from germline, CDR1 is SGHVS and CDR2 is FQNEAQ. Trimming cost V 7 bases and J 0 bases, with 12 bases left between them. CDR3 sequence reads: CASKSRGMNTEAFF. As DNA, the CDR3 is TGTGCCAGCAAGAGTCGGGGCATGAACACTGAAGCTTTCTTT.

The chain combines TRBV10-1 with TRBJ2-5, with unresolved D. V lost 0 bases, J lost 5 bases, and 4 bases lay in between. The CDR3 is 12 amino acids. Germline loops: CDR1 WNHNN, CDR2 SYGVQD (reference sequence). CDR3 nucleotides: TGCGCCAGCAGTGAGTCGACGGAGACCCAGTACTTC. It translates to CASSESTETQYF.

V is TRBV30 and J is TRBJ2-5; D unresolved. Germline CDR1 GTSNPN, CDR2 SVGIG (reference sequence). The CDR3 spans 13 residues. V was trimmed by 0 bases and J by 5 bases, leaving 10 bases between them. The CDR3 sequence is CAWSVQDRETQYF. The DNA of the CDR3 is TGTGCCTGGAGTGTACAAGACCGGGAGACCCAGTACTTC.

Worth noting for this clone: One junction end does not reproduce the germline sequence, and a read error may be involved. The chain carries TRBV5-4 and TRBJ1-2; D not resolved. Germline values: CDR1 SGHNT, CDR2 YYREEE (reference sequence). There are 14 residues in the CDR3. The CDR3 coding sequence is TGTGCCAGCAACTTGGTTACTCCAAGTCGCGGCTACACCTTC. It specifies CASNLVTPSRGYTF.

This clone was counted only a few times. In DNA, the CDR3 is TGTGCCAGCAGCCGTTTGATGTATGAGCAGTTCTTC. Protein sequence: CASSRLMYEQFF. J is TRBJ2-1 and V is TRBV11-1; no reliable D call. The ends were cut back, 5 bases at V and 8 bases at J, with 10 bases in the middle. The CDR3 spans 12 residues. From germline, CDR1 is SGHAT and CDR2 FQDESV (reference sequence).

This rearrangement joins TRBV6-6 to TRBJ1-6; 7 positions agree with TRBD1. With V trimmed by 7 bases and J by 5 bases, 5 bases remained unmatched. The germline gives CDR1 MNHNY, CDR2 SVGAGI (reference sequence). The CDR3 is 14 residues long. The CDR3 nucleotides read TGTGCCAGCATAAGGGGACAGAATAATTCACCCCTCCACTTT. The encoded protein is CASIRGQNNSPLHF.

V usage is TRBV18 and J usage is TRBJ1-4; tentatively, D is TRBD1 (5 bases). Germline CDR1 is KGHSH and CDR2 is LQKENI. The CDR3 is 14 amino acids. With 5 bases removed from V and 8 bases from J, the gap between germline ends came to 15 bases. The CDR3 sequence is CASSSGTGGEKLFF. The CDR3 DNA follows: TGTGCCAGCTCATCCGGGACCGGGGGGGAAAAACTGTTTTTT.

This clone was seen once. V usage is TRBV29-1 and J usage is TRBJ2-5; TRBD2 matches at 8 bases. The DNA end lines up better with TRBJ2-7; the J call may be wrong. Germline V gives CDR1 SQVTM, CDR2 ANQGSEA. The CDR3 loop spans 15 amino acids. The CDR3 DNA sequence: TGCAGCGTGTATGGTGGTTCAGCGGGGGCCTACGAGCAGTACTTC. This gives the protein CSVYGGSAGAYEQYF.

The V and J genes are TRBV5-1 and TRBJ2-2; TRBD2 aligns across 7 bases. The junction had 7 bases not matched to a gene; V was cut back by 2 bases and J by 6 bases. The CDR3 is 15 amino acids. The germline V gene has CDR1 SGHRS and CDR2 YFSETQ. The DNA of the CDR3 is TGCGCCAGCAGCTTTACACTAGCGCTCGCCGGGGAGCTGTTTTTT. Protein sequence: CASSFTLALAGELFF.

V is TRBV11-1 and J is TRBJ2-5; D is uncertain. The J call may be mistaken, given a closer DNA end match to TRBJ2-7. This CDR3 is built from 13 residues. Germline CDR1 SGHAT, CDR2 FQDESV (reference sequence). CDR3 sequence reads: CASSLDPDGEQYF. DNA of the CDR3: TGTGCCAGCAGCCTAGACCCGGATGGCGAGCAGTACTTC.

The gene calls are TRBV7-9 and TRBJ1-6; possible D gene TRBD1, 5 bases. This CDR3 has 14 residues. Germline CDR1 SEHNR, CDR2 FQNEAQ (reference sequence). The V end was cut by 5 bases, the J end by 13 bases, with 18 bases between. This chain's CDR3 is CASSQGRGAAPLHF. CDR3 coding DNA: TGTGCCAGCAGCCAGGGTAGGGGAGCGGCCCCCCTCCACTTT.

The J gene is TRBJ2-5, the V gene TRBV5-1; 8 nucleotides match TRBD2. CDR3 length: 16 amino acids. The V gene end was trimmed by 5 bases and the J gene end by 1 base; junction bases not matched to a gene: 10. The V gene's germline CDR1 is SGHRS and CDR2 YFSETQ. In DNA form, the CDR3 reads TGCGCCAGCAGAGGTAGCCTAGCGGGTAGCCAAGAGACCCAGTACTTC. Amino acid sequence: CASRGSLAGSQETQYF.

The chain employs TRBV7-2 and TRBJ1-3; 7 positions match TRBD1. CDR3 length: 15 amino acids. J lost 4 bases, V lost 2 bases, and 5 bases had no gene match. The germline V gene has CDR1 SGHTA and CDR2 FQGNSA. The CDR3 here is CASSLIADRGNTIYF. The CDR3 nucleotides are TGTGCCAGCAGCTTAATAGCGGACAGGGGAAACACCATATATTTT. Filled out from reference TRBV7-2 and TRBJ1-3, the complete variable domain reads GAGVSQSPSNKVTEKGKDVELRCDPISGHTALYWYRQSLGQGLEFLIYFQGNSAPDKSGLPSDRFSAERTGGSVSTLTIQRTQQEDSAVYLCASSLIADRGNTIYFGEGSWLTVV.

The genes are TRBV6-1 and TRBJ1-5; unclear D gene. The CDR3 is 12 residues long. The V and J ends lost 7 bases and 3 bases respectively, with 7 bases between them. In germline, CDR1 is MNHNS, CDR2 SASEGT. The CDR3 protein is CASTRFNQPQHF. The CDR3 region has the DNA TGTGCCAGCACCAGGTTCAATCAGCCCCAGCATTTT.

The rearrangement uses TRBV5-4 and TRBJ1-3; possible D gene TRBD1, 6 bases. Germline assignment: CDR1 SGHNT and CDR2 YYREEE (reference sequence). V gave up 0 bases and J gave up 4 bases, with 8 bases separating them. CDR3 length: 14 amino acids. The CDR3 DNA follows: TGTGCCAGCAGCTTGGGGACAGTAGGAAACACCATATATTTT. This encodes CASSLGTVGNTIYF.